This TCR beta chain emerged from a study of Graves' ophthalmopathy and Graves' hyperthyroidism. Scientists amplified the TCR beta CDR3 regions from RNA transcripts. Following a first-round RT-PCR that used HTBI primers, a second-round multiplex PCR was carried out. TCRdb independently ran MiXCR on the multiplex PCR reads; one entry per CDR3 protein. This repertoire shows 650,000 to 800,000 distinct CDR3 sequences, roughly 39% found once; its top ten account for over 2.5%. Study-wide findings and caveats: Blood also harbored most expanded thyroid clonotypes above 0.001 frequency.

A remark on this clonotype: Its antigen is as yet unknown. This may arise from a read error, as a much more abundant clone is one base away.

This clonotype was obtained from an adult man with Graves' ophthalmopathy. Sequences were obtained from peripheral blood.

The CDR3 sequence is CASVRSRTGLGQHF. Here the CDR3 DNA reads TGTGCCAGCGTTAGGTCCAGGACAGGGCTCGGACAGCATTTT. The V call is TRBV10-3, the J call TRBJ1-5, with 8 bases fitting TRBD1. Trimming cost V 10 bases and J 13 bases; bases outside gene matches: 18. This CDR3 has 14 residues. Germline lookup yields CDR1 ENHRY and CDR2 SYGVKD.